This T cell receptor beta chain was observed in a study of cytomegalovirus exposure and HLA in healthy donors. Amplification used 60 Vbeta primers and 13 Jbeta primers. This table comes from immunoSEQ multiplex PCR, and its TCRdb copy is limited to in-frame clones, with some not included. The sample has 150,000 to 200,000 clones, around 80% seen once. The V gene's germline CDR1 is LNHNV and CDR2 YYDKDF (reference sequence). The CDR3 is 16 residues long. Trimming cost V 1 base and J 6 bases; bases outside gene matches: 7. Study findings and constraints: While the bulk of TCR sequences proved rare, some public TCRs turned up in many donors.

As concerns this clone: The antigen is not known.

The clonotype originates from a human donor in good health. The chain couples TRBV15 to TRBJ2-2; 8 positions agree with TRBD2. The source material was PBMCs. DNA for the CDR3: TGTGCCACCAGCAGAGTGCTGGCGGGGGGATCCGGGGAGCTGTTTTTT. Protein sequence: CATSRVLAGGSGELFF. The complete variable domain, with remaining parts taken from reference TRBV15 and TRBJ2-2, reads DAMVIQNPRYQVTQFGKPVTLSCSQTLNHNVMYWYQQKSSQAPKLLFHYYDKDFNNEADTPDNFQSRRPNTSFCFLDIRSPGLGDTAMYLCATSRVLAGGSGELFFGEGSRLTVL.